One and the same sample provided the 22 T cell receptor beta chains below, sequenced in a study of preoperative IRX-2 immunotherapy in early breast cancer. Specified treatment: preoperative locoregional IRX-2 cytokine immunotherapy. Profiled with immunoSEQ multiplex PCR; TCRdb holds only in-frame clones, not every one. This table has just over 25,000 clones, about 81% appearing once. The sequencing here drew on lymph node tissue, taken after IRX-2 immunotherapy. Every receptor here comes from a human donor with breast cancer.

The chain carries TRBV14 and TRBJ2-3, with 9 bases lining up with TRBD2. CDR3 size: 16 residues. The V gene's germline CDR1 is SGHDN and CDR2 FVKESK. The J segment lost 0 bases and the V segment lost 5 bases, leaving 6 bases of the junction unmatched. CDR3 DNA: TGTGCCAGCAGCATAATCGCGGGGGGGAGCACAGATACGCAGTATTTT. Its translation is CASSIIAGGSTDTQYF.

The chain is built from TRBV5-1 and TRBJ1-1, with D possibly TRBD1 on 6 matching bases. This CDR3 contains 15 residues. Germline V gene data show CDR1 as SGHRS and CDR2 as YFSETQ. With 2 bases removed from V and 5 bases from J, the gap between germline ends came to 16 bases. CDR3 nucleotide sequence: TGCGCCAGCAGCTTAATTCTCCAGGGGTCGACTGAAGCTTTCTTT. Its protein product is CASSLILQGSTEAFF.

This clone has more than one count but fewer than ten. V gene TRBV19 combines with J gene TRBJ1-3; D unclear. CDR1 is LNHDA, CDR2 SQIVND, per germline (reference sequence). V was pared by 1 base and J by 0 bases, with 7 bases between. This CDR3 has 15 residues. The CDR3 sequence: CASSIGADSGNTIYF. The CDR3 nucleotides are TGTGCCAGTAGTATAGGGGCAGACTCTGGAAACACCATATATTTT.

The chain joins TRBV30 to TRBJ2-1; 9 nucleotides agree with TRBD2. V lost 0 bases and J lost 6; bases outside the gene matches: 9. Germline CDR1 GTSNPN, CDR2 SVGIG (reference sequence). The CDR3 totals 16 residues. CDR3 in amino acids: CAWSVAGTSTANEQFF. For the CDR3, the DNA is TGTGCCTGGAGTGTTGCCGGGACTAGCACTGCCAATGAGCAGTTCTTC.

The V and J genes are TRBV6-4 and TRBJ2-5; D may be TRBD2 (5 bases). CDR1 is MRHNA and CDR2 is SNTAGT in the germline V gene. V lost 8 bases and J lost 5, with 18 bases in between. The CDR3 is 14 amino acids. This chain's CDR3 is CASFRILGGETQYF. In DNA form, the CDR3 reads TGTGCCAGCTTTAGAATCCTAGGCGGGGAGACCCAGTACTTC.

The V and J genes are TRBV19 and TRBJ2-5, with D perhaps matching TRBD1 or TRBD2 (5 bases each). CDR1 and CDR2 from the germline V gene are LNHDA and SQIVND (reference sequence). The CDR3 is 15 residues long. V was pared by 3 bases and J by 7 bases, with 18 bases between. In nucleotides, the CDR3 is TGTGCCAGTAGTATTCTAGCCTGGGAAAGGGGGACCCAGTACTTC. This encodes CASSILAWERGTQYF.

The chain couples TRBV6-8 to TRBJ2-7; D not resolved. Germline lookup yields CDR1 MNHGY and CDR2 SAAAGT. This CDR3 is built from 12 residues. The ends were cut back, 5 bases at V and 2 bases at J, with 7 bases in the middle. CDR3 sequence: CASSNGAYEQYF. The DNA of the CDR3 is TGTGCCAGCAGTAACGGCGCCTACGAGCAGTACTTC.

The rearrangement links TRBV11-3 to TRBJ2-5, with D unresolved. CDR1 and CDR2 (germline): SGHNT, YENEEA. CDR3 size: 14 residues. Trimming pared 1 base from V and 4 bases from J, leaving 10 bases between. The CDR3 protein is CASSLVGVGETQYF. The CDR3, as DNA: TGTGCCAGCAGCTTAGTTGGGGTAGGAGAGACCCAGTACTTC.

V usage is TRBV11-3 and J usage is TRBJ2-1, with D maybe TRBD2 (5 bases). Germline CDR1 reads SGHNT; CDR2 reads YENEEA. CDR3 size: 16 residues. The V gene lost 5 bases and the J gene lost 0 bases, with 14 bases spanning the gap. DNA for the CDR3: TGTGCCAGCAGCCTTCAAGCGGAGAGCTCCTACAATGAGCAGTTCTTC. Its translation is CASSLQAESSYNEQFF.

V usage is TRBV28 and J usage is TRBJ1-1; D unclear. V shed 5 bases and J shed 10 bases, with 14 bases lying between them. CDR1 is MDHEN, CDR2 SYDVKM, per germline. This CDR3 has 12 amino acids. The CDR3 reads CASSLSSKRAFF. The CDR3 coding sequence is TGTGCCAGCAGTCTCAGCTCGAAGCGAGCTTTCTTT.

V and J are TRBV6-8 and TRBJ2-1, with 15 positions matching TRBD2. CDR3 length: 15 amino acids. Looked up from germline, CDR1 is MNHGY and CDR2 is SAAAGT. The trim removed 6 bases at V and 8 bases at J, leaving 5 bases unmatched. The DNA for the CDR3 is TGTGCCAGCAGACCCGGACTAGCGGGGGGGCATGAGCAGTTCTTC. Translating it yields CASRPGLAGGHEQFF.

The chain carries TRBV19 and TRBJ2-7; D is unresolved. Germline V gives CDR1 LNHDA, CDR2 SQIVND (reference sequence). Deletions cut 6 bases from V and 0 bases from J, with 15 bases between. The CDR3 is 15 residues long. CDR3 protein: CASRTDLPSSYEQYV. CDR3 nucleotides: TGTGCCAGTAGGACGGATCTACCTAGCTCCTACGAGCAGTACGTC.

The J gene is TRBJ2-5, the V gene TRBV29-1; the D gene is possibly TRBD1 (6 bases). Trimming left V 7 bases short and J 1 base short, with 13 bases between. CDR3 length equals 13 residues. In germline, CDR1 is SQVTM, CDR2 ANQGSEA. DNA of the CDR3: TGCAGCGCTATAGGACAGCTCCAAGAGACCCAGTACTTC. Translating gives CSAIGQLQETQYF.

The chain uses TRBV19 and TRBJ1-4; 8 nucleotides line up with TRBD1. Germline V gene lookup returns CDR1 LNHDA and CDR2 SQIVND (reference sequence). V lost 9 bases to trimming and J lost 8 bases; unmatched junction nucleotides: 8. This CDR3 has 13 amino acids. The CDR3 bases are TGTGCCAGCCAAGGACAGGGTAAAGAAAAACTGTTTTTT. Residues: CASQGQGKEKLFF.

The chain carries TRBV18 and TRBJ2-5; D gene uncertain. The CDR3 contains 12 residues. Trimming cost V 2 bases and J 4 bases, with 5 bases left between them. Germline CDR1 and CDR2: KGHSH and LQKENI. CDR3 sequence: CASSPGSETQYF. In DNA form, the CDR3 reads TGTGCCAGCTCACCAGGGTCAGAGACCCAGTACTTC.

The chain combines TRBV19 with TRBJ2-5; 9 bases map to TRBD2. CDR1 and CDR2 from the germline V gene are LNHDA and SQIVND (reference sequence). The V segment lost 4 bases and the J segment 4 bases; nucleotides outside the gene matches: 10. The CDR3 sequence is 16 residues long. CDR3 region: CASSKRGLAGLETQYF. CDR3 in DNA: TGTGCCAGTAGTAAACGAGGGCTAGCGGGATTAGAGACCCAGTACTTC.

This chain connects TRBV18 to TRBJ2-2; D is uncertain. Trimming took 4 bases from V and 2 from J, leaving 5 bases between them. Germline CDR1 reads KGHSH; CDR2 reads LQKENI. The CDR3 sequence is 13 residues long. The CDR3 DNA sequence: TGTGCCAGCTCACAGGGTAACACCGGGGAGCTGTTTTTT. Its translation: CASSQGNTGELFF.

V usage is TRBV28 and J usage is TRBJ2-7, with 7 bases aligning to TRBD1. The CDR3 has 14 amino acids. V dropped 5 bases and J dropped 1; count of bases not matched to a gene: 5. The germline V gene encodes CDR1 MDHEN and CDR2 SYDVKM. The DNA for the CDR3 is TGTGCCAGCAGTCCTCGGGACAGATCCTACGAGCAGTACGTC. It codes for CASSPRDRSYEQYV.

V and J are TRBV19 and TRBJ1-1; 8 bases are shared with TRBD1. CDR1 is LNHDA and CDR2 is SQIVND in the germline V gene (reference sequence). With 6 bases clipped from V and 1 base from J, the junction kept 10 bases outside the gene matches. The CDR3 runs to 16 residues. CDR3 in amino acids: CASRPSTGATNTEAFF. CDR3 sequence (DNA): TGTGCCAGTAGGCCCTCGACAGGGGCTACGAACACTGAAGCTTTCTTT.

The J gene is TRBJ1-5, the V gene TRBV5-1, with 10 bases identical to TRBD1. Germline trimming cut 3 bases from V and 6 bases from J; bases unmatched to any gene: 3. CDR1 and CDR2 (germline): SGHRS, YFSETQ. The CDR3 consists of 14 residues. CDR3 in amino acids: CASSSRQGAQPQHF. The CDR3 nucleotides read TGCGCCAGCAGCTCGAGACAGGGGGCTCAGCCCCAGCATTTT.

V is TRBV6-8 and J is TRBJ1-5; 7 bases fit TRBD1. The CDR3 runs 16 residues. Losses at the gene ends were 7 bases for V and 3 bases for J; bases not matched to a gene: 12. Germline V gene lookup returns CDR1 MNHGY and CDR2 SAAAGT. The DNA of the CDR3 is TGTGCCAGCAAGGCGCGCTGGACAGGCGTCAATCAGCCCCAGCATTTT. Translated, it gives CASKARWTGVNQPQHF.

The chain carries TRBV28 and TRBJ1-2; the D gene is possibly TRBD1 (6 bases). CDR3 size: 14 residues. Germline CDR1 MDHEN, CDR2 SYDVKM. V was clipped by 3 bases and J by 8 bases, with 16 bases between them. CDR3 nucleotide sequence: TGTGCCAGCAGTTTCCCGGGGACAATTGAGGGCTACACCTTC. This sequence encodes CASSFPGTIEGYTF.